A selection of T cell receptor beta chains follows, all from one sample in a study of blood T cell repertoires in COVID-19. Data came from immunoSEQ multiplex PCR; TCRdb stores just in-frame clones and leaves some out. The sample lists around 100,000 clones, about 90% occurring once. The sequenced sample was peripheral blood. All receptors derive from a woman between 50 and 59 years old with COVID-19, enrolled during active disease. CDR3s include the opening cysteine and the closing phenylalanine or tryptophan. The D gene is left open where the match is weak. Part of the rows lack a size; the others show once, few, many or a class for expanded clones.

j_call v_call d_call clone_size cdr3_nt cdr3_aa
TRBJ1-1 TRBV11-3 - - TGTGCCAGCAGCTTAGAAACAGGTTTGAACACTGAAGCTTTCTTT CASSLETGLNTEAFF
TRBJ2-7 TRBV19 - - TGTGCCAGTAGTATAGGGACAAGGGGGTCCTACGAGCAGTACTTC CASSIGTRGSYEQYF
TRBJ1-1 TRBV18 - - TGTGCCAGCTCACCACTCGCACCTAACGGTGAAGCTTTCTTT CASSPLAPNGEAFF
TRBJ2-2 TRBV7-6 - - TGTGCCAGCAGCTTAAACCTACAGACGAACACCGGGGAGCTGTTTTTT CASSLNLQTNTGELFF
TRBJ2-7 TRBV30 TRBD1 - TGTGCCTGGATCGTGACAGGGTCCCACGAGCAGTACTTC CAWIVTGSHEQYF
TRBJ2-3 TRBV5-1 TRBD2 - TGCGCCAGCAGCTTGGGGACTAGCGGCACAAAAGATACGCAGTATTTT CASSLGTSGTKDTQYF
TRBJ2-6 TRBV19 - - TGTGCCAGTAGTCCCAAGGCCAACGTCCTGACTTTC CASSPKANVLTF
TRBJ1-1 TRBV7-9 - - TGTGCCAGCAGCAGAAGCTCCTCATCTCCGATGAACACTGAAGCTTTCTTT CASSRSSSSPMNTEAFF
TRBJ1-2 TRBV7-2 - - TGTGCCAGCAGCCCCCGTACTTATGGCTACACCTTC CASSPRTYGYTF
TRBJ1-5 TRBV6-5 - few TGTGCCAGCAACAGGGAACCGGCGGGCAATCAGCCCCAGCATTTT CASNREPAGNQPQHF
TRBJ2-1 TRBV30 TRBD1 - TGTGCCTGGACGAGGGCGGGACAGGTTAACAATGAGCAGTTCTTC CAWTRAGQVNNEQFF
TRBJ2-1 TRBV9 TRBD2 - TGTGCCAGCAGCGGAGCGGGGGGTTCCTACAATGAGCAGTTCTTC CASSGAGGSYNEQFF
TRBJ2-7 TRBV5-1 - - TGCGCCAGCAGCTTGGACTTAGTTTCGGAGCAGTACTTC CASSLDLVSEQYF